The T cell receptor (beta chain) under discussion was sequenced for a study of Graves' ophthalmopathy and Graves' hyperthyroidism. Study as a whole: Blood was drawn at initial diagnosis, before any treatment. Findings of the study overall: Blood shared most expanded thyroid clonotypes above 0.001 frequency. Classification of ophthalmopathy versus stable hyperthyroidism by a 13-signature model yielded 85% to 90% sensitivity and about 83% specificity.

The authors diagnosed from clinical symptoms, serum thyroxine, TRAb, thyroid ultrasound and orbital computed tomography. This clonotype was seen at least ten times. The target antigen is unknown. Investigators amplified TCR beta CDR3 regions from RNA transcripts. The library came from an HTBI-primed first-round RT-PCR and a second-round multiplex PCR. TCRdb called the multiplex PCR reads again in MiXCR, with one record for every CDR3 protein. The sample consists of some 380,000 distinct CDR3 sequences, 15% to 17% of them appearing once. Germline V gene data show CDR1 as SNHLY and CDR2 as FYNNEI. The CDR3 contains 16 residues. V was pared by 1 base and J by 0 bases, with 13 bases between.

The chain links TRBV2 to TRBJ2-7; D unresolved. Sequenced material: peripheral blood. This receptor was obtained from a woman younger than 30 with stable Graves' hyperthyroidism. CDR3 sequence reads: CASSEGGFRSSYEQYF. The DNA of the CDR3 is TGTGCCAGCAGTGAAGGGGGATTTCGCAGCTCCTACGAGCAGTACTTC.